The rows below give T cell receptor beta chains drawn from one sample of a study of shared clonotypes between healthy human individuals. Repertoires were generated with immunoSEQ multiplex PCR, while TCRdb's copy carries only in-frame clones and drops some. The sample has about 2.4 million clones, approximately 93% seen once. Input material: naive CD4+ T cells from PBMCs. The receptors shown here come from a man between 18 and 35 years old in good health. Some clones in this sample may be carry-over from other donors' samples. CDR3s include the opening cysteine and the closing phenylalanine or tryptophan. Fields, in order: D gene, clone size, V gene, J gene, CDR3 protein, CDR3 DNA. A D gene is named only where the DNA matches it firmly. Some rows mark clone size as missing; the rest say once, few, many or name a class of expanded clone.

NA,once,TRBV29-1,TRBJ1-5,CSVGSGYSNQPQHF,TGCAGCGTTGGGTCGGGGTATAGCAATCAGCCCCAGCATTTT
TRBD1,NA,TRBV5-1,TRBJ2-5,CASSPGSSGGETQYF,TGCGCCAGCAGCCCCGGAAGCTCAGGGGGAGAGACCCAGTACTTC
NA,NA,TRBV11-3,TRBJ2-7,CASSREGDSYEQYF,TGTGCCAGCAGCCGAGAGGGGGACTCCTACGAGCAGTACTTC
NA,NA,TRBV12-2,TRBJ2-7,CASRFHDLYEQYF,TGTGCAAGTCGCTTCCACGACCTCTACGAGCAGTACTTC
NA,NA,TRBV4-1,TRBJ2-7,CASSRRTDSYEQYF,TGCGCCAGCAGCCGGAGGACAGACTCCTACGAGCAGTACTTC
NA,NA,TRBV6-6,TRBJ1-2,CASNPFPRTTHYTF,TGTGCCAGCAACCCTTTTCCCCGTACGACCCACTACACCTTC
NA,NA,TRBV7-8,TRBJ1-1,CASSLTGRGETEAFF,TGTGCCAGCAGCTTAACGGGGAGGGGGGAAACTGAAGCTTTCTTT
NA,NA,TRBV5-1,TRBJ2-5,CASSPRAAQETQYF,TGCGCCAGCAGCCCCAGGGCAGCTCAAGAGACCCAGTACTTC
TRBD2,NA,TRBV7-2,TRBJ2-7,CASSLAVGASGSSYEQYF,TGTGCCAGCAGCTTAGCCGTAGGGGCTAGCGGGAGCTCCTACGAGCAGTACTTC
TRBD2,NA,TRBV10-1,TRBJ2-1,CASSGGLAFYNEQFF,TGCGCCAGCAGTGGGGGACTAGCGTTCTACAATGAGCAGTTCTTC
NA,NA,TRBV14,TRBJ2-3,CASSPAGVWTQYF,TGTGCCAGCAGCCCGGCTGGAGTATGGACGCAGTATTTT
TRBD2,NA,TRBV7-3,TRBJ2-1,CASSFYPSGPYNEQFF,TGTGCCAGCAGCTTTTATCCTAGCGGTCCCTACAATGAGCAGTTCTTC
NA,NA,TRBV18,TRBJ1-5,CASSPSVTDYSNQPQHF,TGTGCCAGCTCACCATCCGTTACCGACTATAGCAATCAGCCCCAGCATTTT
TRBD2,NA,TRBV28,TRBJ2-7,CASSPSAGGHYEQYF,TGTGCCAGCAGCCCTAGCGCGGGAGGGCACTACGAGCAGTACTTC
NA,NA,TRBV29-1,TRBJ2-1,CSVSLATLYNEQFF,TGCAGCGTGTCCCTAGCGACCCTATACAATGAGCAGTTCTTC
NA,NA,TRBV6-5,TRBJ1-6,CASSLGHSYNSPLHF,TGTGCCAGCAGCTTGGGACACTCCTATAATTCACCCCTCCACTTT
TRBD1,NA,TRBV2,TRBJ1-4,CASREQGVGEKLFF,TGTGCCAGCAGGGAGCAGGGGGTTGGTGAAAAACTGTTTTTT
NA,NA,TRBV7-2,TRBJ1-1,CASSPRSAEAFF,TGTGCCAGCAGCCCACGCAGCGCTGAAGCTTTCTTT
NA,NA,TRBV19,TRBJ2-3,CASSNRPSGGFGADTQYF,TGTGCCAGTAGTAATCGCCCGAGTGGAGGGTTCGGAGCAGATACGCAGTATTTT
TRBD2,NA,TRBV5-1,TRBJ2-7,CASSLSRETSYEQYF,TGCGCCAGCAGCTTGTCGCGGGAGACCTCCTACGAGCAGTACTTC
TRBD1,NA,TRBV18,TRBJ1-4,CASSGQALPVEKLFF,TGTGCCAGCTCAGGACAGGCCCTTCCGGTTGAAAAACTGTTTTTT
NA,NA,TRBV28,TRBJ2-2,CASSEGGTNTGELFF,TGTGCCAGCAGTGAGGGGGGCACGAACACCGGGGAGCTGTTTTTT
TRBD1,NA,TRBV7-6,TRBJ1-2,CASSPGQPNYGYTF,TGTGCCAGCAGCCCGGGACAGCCGAACTATGGCTACACCTTC
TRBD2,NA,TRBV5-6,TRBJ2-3,CASSPGLAGTTDTQYF,TGTGCCAGCAGCCCCGGACTAGCGGGTACCACAGATACGCAGTATTTT
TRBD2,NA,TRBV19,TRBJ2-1,CASCTGGLSYNEQFF,TGTGCCAGTTGTACGGGGGGGCTCTCCTACAATGAGCAGTTCTTC
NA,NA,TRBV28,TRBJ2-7,CASSLLGYEQYF,TGTGCCAGCAGCCTGCTGGGCTACGAGCAGTACTTC
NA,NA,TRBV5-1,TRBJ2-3,CASSLTTGTQYF,TGCGCCAGCAGCCTGACTACGGGTACGCAGTATTTT
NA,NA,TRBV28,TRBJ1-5,CASSFAHSWGNQPQHF,TGTGCCAGCAGTTTCGCCCATTCCTGGGGCAATCAGCCCCAGCATTTT
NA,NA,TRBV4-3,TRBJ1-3,CASSQGAGYGNTIYF,TGCGCCAGCAGCCAAGGAGCAGGGTATGGAAACACCATATATTTT
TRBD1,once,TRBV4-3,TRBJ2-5,CASSQDTYRGTRETQYF,TGCGCCAGCAGCCAGGATACCTACAGGGGAACCCGAGAGACCCAGTACTTC
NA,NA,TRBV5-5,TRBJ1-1,CASSFFPTRDTEAFF,TGTGCCAGCAGTTTTTTTCCAACCCGGGACACTGAAGCTTTCTTT
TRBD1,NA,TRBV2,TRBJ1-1,CASNDRGRETEAFF,TGTGCCAGCAATGACAGGGGGCGAGAAACTGAAGCTTTCTTT
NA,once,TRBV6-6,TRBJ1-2,CASSYNRDNYGYTF,TGTGCCAGCAGTTACAACAGAGACAATTATGGCTACACCTTC
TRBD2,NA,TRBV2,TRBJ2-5,CASSERLAGETQYF,TGTGCCAGCAGTGAAAGACTAGCGGGAGAGACCCAGTACTTC
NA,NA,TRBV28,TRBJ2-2,CASSGRNTGELFF,TGTGCCAGCAGCGGACGGAACACCGGGGAGCTGTTTTTT
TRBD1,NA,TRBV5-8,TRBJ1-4,CASSRRTGAFNEKLFF,TGTGCCAGCAGCCGAAGGACAGGGGCGTTTAATGAAAAACTGTTTTTT
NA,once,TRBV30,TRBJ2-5,CAWSRQVQETQYF,TGTGCCTGGAGCCGACAGGTTCAAGAGACCCAGTACTTC